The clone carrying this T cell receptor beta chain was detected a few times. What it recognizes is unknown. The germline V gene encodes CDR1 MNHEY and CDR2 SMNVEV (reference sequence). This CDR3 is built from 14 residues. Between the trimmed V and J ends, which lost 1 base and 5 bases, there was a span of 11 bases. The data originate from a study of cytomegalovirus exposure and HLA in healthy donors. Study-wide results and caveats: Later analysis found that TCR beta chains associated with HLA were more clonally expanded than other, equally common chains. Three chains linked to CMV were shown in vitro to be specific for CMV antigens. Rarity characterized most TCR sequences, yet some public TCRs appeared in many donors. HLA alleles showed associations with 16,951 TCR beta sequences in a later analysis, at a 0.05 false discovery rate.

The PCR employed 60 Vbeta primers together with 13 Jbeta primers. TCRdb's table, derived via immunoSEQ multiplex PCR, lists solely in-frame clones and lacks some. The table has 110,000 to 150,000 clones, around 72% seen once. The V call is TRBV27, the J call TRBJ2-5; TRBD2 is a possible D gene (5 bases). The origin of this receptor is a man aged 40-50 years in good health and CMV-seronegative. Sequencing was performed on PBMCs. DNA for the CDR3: TGTGCCAGCAGTTTATTGGGAGATGGGGAGACCCAGTACTTC. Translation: CASSLLGDGETQYF.